These T cell receptor beta chains were read from a single sample in a study of breast tumors, draining lymph nodes, adjacent tissues. Using its own MiXCR run on the multiplex PCR reads, TCRdb lists one record per CDR3 protein. The data contain 150,000 to 200,000 distinct CDR3 sequences, about 33% of them seen just once; the ten biggest clones take up about 4%. The sequencing input was axillary lymph node tissue. The receptors originated from a female donor with breast cancer. Some clones in this sample may be carry-over from other donors' samples. The conserved cysteine and the conserved F or W are not part of the CDR3 here. The order of the fields is D gene, clone size, J gene, V gene, CDR3 protein. A D gene is named only where the DNA matches it firmly. Clone size is given for some rows only: seen once, a few or many times, or a class if the clone is expanded.

TRBD2 . TRBJ2-5 TRBV20-1 SARYSAGETQY
. few TRBJ1-1 TRBV7-6 ASSFNRDATEAF
TRBD2 many TRBJ2-2 TRBV7-9 ASSSPPAGRNTGELF
. many TRBJ2-3 TRBV5-5 ASSSQLRVSADTQY
. . TRBJ2-1 TRBV9 ASSVDDIWEDEQF
. many TRBJ2-6 TRBV10-3 AISTYPGLLPNSGANVLT
TRBD2 . TRBJ2-3 TRBV19 ASRWTSGRIDTQY
TRBD2 many TRBJ2-7 TRBV20-1 SAPPPSGRYEQY
TRBD1 many TRBJ2-5 TRBV11-3 ASSFGQGKGETQY
. many TRBJ2-5 TRBV18 ASSLTGTGTVQETQY
. once TRBJ2-3 TRBV7-2 ASSSFYREGLGDTQY
TRBD1 . TRBJ2-5 TRBV7-2 ASSLSGGRETQY
TRBD1 many TRBJ2-7 TRBV4-1 ASSQDPTRQGAVYEQY
TRBD1 . TRBJ1-4 TRBV6-6 ASRPTRGTGGYNEKLF
. . TRBJ2-5 TRBV5-1 ASSDGLGETQY
. . TRBJ1-1 TRBV6-5 ASSHYRANTEAF
. . TRBJ2-6 TRBV27 ASSLSSTGANVLT
. . TRBJ1-1 TRBV2 ASSGDKPTEAF
. many TRBJ1-6 TRBV6-5 ASSYSASPLH
TRBD1 . TRBJ1-4 TRBV5-1 ASSLAYRGSEKLF
. many TRBJ2-5 TRBV12-3/TRBV12-4 ASSPRTYQETQY
. . TRBJ2-5 TRBV6-2/TRBV6-3 ASSPDGVLETQY
. . TRBJ2-6 TRBV12-3/TRBV12-4 ASSLYGANVLT
TRBD2 . TRBJ2-1 TRBV11-3 ASSSGGAADEQF
. many TRBJ2-1 TRBV30 AWSQLGDNEQF
TRBD2 many TRBJ2-5 TRBV20-1 SAKKRGGLFETQY
TRBD2 many TRBJ2-1 TRBV12-3/TRBV12-4 ASSFSSGGAHNEQF
. . TRBJ1-1 TRBV7-9 ASSLALGKNTEAF
. many TRBJ2-6 TRBV5-5 ASSLAQPGANVLT
. many TRBJ2-3 TRBV10-3 AISESAADTQY
. many TRBJ1-3 TRBV7-6 ASSLRSRADGNTIY
. few TRBJ2-5 TRBV27 ASSLTSSAPLETQY
. many TRBJ1-6 TRBV7-9 ASSPWGNDNSPLH
. . TRBJ1-2 TRBV5-1 ASSLVVGSNYGYT
. many TRBJ1-6 TRBV3-1 ASSQDPRTRYNSPLH
TRBD1 . TRBJ2-1 TRBV18 ASSLRGQVNSYNEQF
TRBD2 few TRBJ2-7 TRBV28 ASSETSGGVQYEQY
. many TRBJ2-2 TRBV7-3 ASSLNPGAGELF
TRBD1 many TRBJ1-3 TRBV6-5 ASRKKQGISGNTIY
TRBD2 many TRBJ2-1 TRBV19 SSGRGRGTSDEQF
TRBD1 many TRBJ1-5 TRBV6-5 ASRKSTGYNQPQH
. . TRBJ2-6 TRBV29-1 SVEGGTGDGYTFGSGANVLT
TRBD1 many TRBJ1-5 TRBV10-3 AISSGTGLQQPQH
. . TRBJ2-7 TRBV3-2 ASIQGGAYEQY
TRBD1 many TRBJ2-3 TRBV5-1 ASSRGTVSWGDTQY
TRBD2 . TRBJ2-1 TRBV29-1 SVARGGVDEQF
. many TRBJ2-3 TRBV4-1 ASSHGGDTQY
TRBD2 . TRBJ2-7 TRBV11-1 ASSEGLAGALYEQY
. . TRBJ2-2 TRBV25-1 ASTRGSSVRSDGAGELF
TRBD2 many TRBJ2-5 TRBV20-1 SARDPTGGGETQY
TRBD2 many TRBJ2-3 TRBV7-9 ASSWILAGGPRDTQY
. . TRBJ2-4 TRBV7-9 ASSLISGATSKNIQY
TRBD1 many TRBJ1-2 TRBV10-3 AISNTGTGGHGYT
. many TRBJ2-3 TRBV5-1 ASSLGPNTDTQY